This T cell receptor beta chain appears in the sequencing data of a study of shared clonotypes between healthy human individuals. On this clone itself: What it binds is not known.

Overall study findings and caveats: Even with large depth, rarefaction showed that sorted-subset sequencing was incomplete.

Per sorted-subset replicate PCR, input was about 180 ng DNA, representing roughly 30,000 T cell genomes. Per the authors' pipeline: For the immunoSEQ data, sequences were junction-only without quality scores, so filtering differed. Sequenced by immunoSEQ multiplex PCR; TCRdb stores in-frame clones only, minus some. V, J and clone size reflect that table, while D and trimming were determined from the DNA. Of 110,000 or so clones in the sample, about 70% were seen once. Germline CDR1 GTSNPN, CDR2 SVGIG (reference sequence). Deletions cut 3 bases from V and 2 bases from J, with 14 bases between. This CDR3 is 15 amino acids long.

The clonotype comes from a woman in her 30s in good health. The rearrangement joins TRBV30 to TRBJ1-3; D is undetermined. Input material: memory CD8+ T cells sorted from blood. Subset defined: CD45RO+ cells pooled with CCR7-negative TemRA cells. CDR3 in DNA: TGTGCCTGGAGGGGGAGGACTGGGGCTGGAAACACCATATATTTT. Amino acids: CAWRGRTGAGNTIYF.